Described below is a single TCR beta chain sequence and its context. The data stem from a study of blood T cell repertoires in COVID-19. Germline V gene data show CDR1 as MGHRA and CDR2 as YSYEKL. The length of the CDR3 is 17 residues. The V and J ends lost 3 bases and 5 bases, in that order; junction bases with no gene match: 13. Original processing methods: Reference gene primer amplification gave nucleated cell count estimates. The repertoire was sequenced with immunoSEQ multiplex PCR; TCRdb's copy has only in-frame clones and lacks some. Clone size and V and J calls were adopted from that table, with D and trimming inferred from the DNA. The table includes 56,000 or so clones, roughly 89% detected once.

The chain combines TRBV4-1 with TRBJ2-1; TRBD2 matches at 7 bases. The receptor was derived from a middle-aged man with acute or convalescent COVID-19. Source material: peripheral blood. CDR3 DNA sequence: TGCGCCAGCAGCCATCCCCTTGGCGGGAGTACCCACAATGAGCAGTTCTTC. It codes for CASSHPLGGSTHNEQFF.